This T cell receptor (beta chain) is drawn from a study of response to subunit inactivated influenza vaccine. The CDR3 length is 14 residues. Per germline, CDR1 MRHNA and CDR2 SNTAGT. A word on this clonotype: Antigen: not known. The junction shows a germline mismatch at one end, possibly a read error.

Notes on the study in general: The authors proposed limited new T cell recruitment per seasonal influenza vaccination.

MiXCR, run by TCRdb on the RT-PCR reads, gives a single entry per CDR3 protein. Of about 170,000 distinct CDR3 sequences in the sample, around a tenth were seen once. This chain connects TRBV6-4 to TRBJ2-1, with D possibly called TRBD1 or TRBD2 (5 bases each). Sample: CD8+ T cells sorted from PBMCs, taken around 25 months after vaccination. The sequence was collected from a man between 50 and 69 years old who received an inactivated influenza vaccine. The CDR3 DNA reads TGTGCCAGTAGTGAGAGGGGACCCTACAATGAGCAGTTCTTC. Amino acids: CASSERGPYNEQFF.